This is a list of T cell receptor beta chains from one sample in a study of Graves' ophthalmopathy and Graves' hyperthyroidism. TCRdb ran MiXCR on the multiplex PCR reads and lists one entry per CDR3 protein. The profile shows about 590,000 distinct CDR3 sequences, under 45% of them singletons. The sequenced sample consisted of peripheral blood or thyroid tissue (not recorded which). The receptor source for this set is an adult man with Graves' hyperthyroidism. Each CDR3 is given with its conserved first and last residue. The D gene is left open where the match is weak. Where a row states a size, it is once, few, many or the class of an expanded clone; other rows omit it.

>many|TRBJ2-2|TRBV19|NA
CASSISRTTNTGELFF
TGTGCCAGTAGTATTTCCAGGACAACGAACACCGGGGAGCTGTTTTTT
>once|TRBJ2-7|TRBV6-6|TRBD2
CASSSGLAGVPRPHEQYF
TGTGCCAGCAGTTCGGGGCTAGCGGGAGTCCCTCGACCCCACGAGCAGTACTTC
>few|TRBJ2-5|TRBV7-9|NA
CASSHPLRWAGQETQYF
TGTGCCAGCAGCCACCCCCTTAGGTGGGCCGGTCAAGAGACCCAGTACTTC
>NA|TRBJ2-3|TRBV7-2|NA
CASSLAVGADTQYF
TGTGCCAGCAGCTTAGCAGTAGGGGCCGATACGCAGTATTTT
>many|TRBJ1-2|TRBV5-8|TRBD1
CASSRGQADYGYTF
TGTGCCAGCAGCAGAGGACAGGCAGACTATGGCTACACCTTC
>NA|TRBJ2-3|TRBV3-1|TRBD2
CASSQALATSTDTQYF
TGTGCCAGCAGCCAAGCACTAGCGACTAGCACAGATACGCAGTATTTT
>NA|TRBJ2-7|TRBV15|TRBD2
CATSVRGGYEQYF
TGTGCCACCAGCGTGCGGGGGGGCTACGAGCAGTACTTC
>few|TRBJ2-2|TRBV6-1|NA
CASGSQNTGELFF
TGTGCCAGCGGGAGCCAGAACACCGGGGAGCTGTTTTTT
>many|TRBJ2-6|TRBV10-3|NA
CAISPRDGRSGANVLTF
TGTGCCATCAGTCCCAGGGACGGACGCTCTGGGGCCAACGTCCTGACTTTC
>NA|TRBJ1-1|TRBV29-1|NA
CSVWTTVQSGAGRAFF
TGCAGCGTCTGGACGACGGTCCAATCTGGGGCTGGTAGGGCTTTCTTT
>many|TRBJ1-2|TRBV5-4|TRBD1
CASSLVQGMSYGYTF
TGTGCCAGCAGCTTGGTACAGGGGATGAGCTATGGCTACACCTTC
>once|TRBJ2-6|TRBV7-2|NA
CASSASPSSGANVLTF
TGTGCCAGCAGTGCCTCGCCCAGCTCTGGGGCCAACGTCCTGACTTTC
>NA|TRBJ1-2|TRBV24-1|NA
CATGTGGDYGYTF
TGTGCCACCGGTACGGGCGGGGACTATGGCTACACCTTC
>NA|TRBJ2-2|TRBV13|NA
CASRPAAGELFF
TGCGCCAGCAGGCCCGCGGCCGGGGAGCTGTTTTTT
>few|TRBJ1-6|TRBV5-6|NA
CAWSDPSGNSPLHF
TGTGCCTGGAGTGATCCGTCTGGTAATTCACCCCTCCACTTT
>once|TRBJ2-4|TRBV10-3|TRBD1
CAISEFGTGNGNIQYF
TGTGCCATCAGTGAGTTCGGGACAGGGAATGGAAACATTCAGTACTTC
>NA|TRBJ1-2|TRBV25-1|NA
CASGRGVTSYGYTF
TGTGCCAGCGGCAGAGGGGTGACCAGCTATGGCTACACCTTC
>many|TRBJ2-2|TRBV7-9|TRBD1
CASRGQGDTGELFF
TGTGCCAGCAGAGGACAGGGGGACACCGGGGAGCTGTTTTTT
>many|TRBJ1-5|TRBV6-1|NA
CASSESRSSNQPQHF
TGTGCCAGCAGTGAATCGCGGAGTAGCAATCAGCCCCAGCATTTT
>NA|TRBJ1-6|TRBV29-1|NA
CSVRLEGGYLHF
TGCAGCGTCCGACTGGAGGGAGGTTACCTCCACTTT
>NA|TRBJ2-5|TRBV10-3|NA
CAIRSGAGVRETQYF
TGTGCCATCAGATCTGGGGCAGGGGTAAGAGAGACCCAGTACTTC
>NA|TRBJ2-1|TRBV7-2|TRBD2
CASSSGLGDNEQFF
TGTGCCAGCAGCTCGGGACTAGGAGACAATGAGCAGTTCTTC
>many|TRBJ2-5|TRBV5-1|NA
CASSLGAGATQETQYF
TGCGCCAGCAGCTTGGGGGCAGGCGCGACCCAAGAGACCCAGTACTTC
>NA|TRBJ2-7|TRBV15|TRBD1
CATSRDRTGGSEQYF
TGTGCCACCAGCAGAGATAGGACAGGGGGTAGCGAGCAGTACTTC
>NA|TRBJ1-1|TRBV10-3|TRBD1
CAVRESGDSLNTEAFF
TGTGCCGTCAGGGAATCGGGGGACAGCCTGAACACTGAAGCTTTCTTT
>many|TRBJ1-2|TRBV15|NA
CATSRGEVANYGYTF
TGTGCCACCAGCAGAGGAGAGGTAGCTAACTATGGCTACACCTTC
>many|TRBJ2-7|TRBV13|NA
CASSGQYEQYF
TGTGCCAGCAGCGGCCAATACGAGCAGTACTTC
>many|TRBJ1-2|TRBV29-1|NA
CSGYRVSYGYTF
TGCAGCGGGTACAGGGTGTCCTATGGCTACACCTTC
>many|TRBJ1-2|TRBV12-3/TRBV12-4|NA
CASSASGDRGYTF
TGTGCCAGCAGTGCCTCAGGGGATCGGGGCTACACCTTC
>many|TRBJ1-4|TRBV7-9|NA
CASSPPDKATNEKLFF
TGTGCCAGCAGCCCACCTGACAAGGCAACTAATGAAAAACTGTTTTTT
>NA|TRBJ1-2|TRBV5-1|NA
CASREGGTGNYGYTF
TGCGCCAGCAGAGAGGGAGGGACCGGGAACTATGGCTACACCTTC
>many|TRBJ1-2|TRBV6-5|NA
CASSYGLYYGYTF
TGTGCCAGCAGTTACGGCCTTTACTATGGCTACACCTTC
>NA|TRBJ1-6|TRBV20-1|NA
CSAMGQGHSPLHF
TGCAGTGCTATGGGGCAGGGCCATTCACCCCTCCACTTT
>NA|TRBJ2-2|TRBV6-5|NA
CASSRLGQTAGELFF
TGTGCCAGCAGTCGCCTCGGACAGACAGCCGGGGAGCTGTTTTTT
>NA|TRBJ1-6|TRBV9|TRBD1
CASSAAGQPLHF
TGTGCCAGCAGCGCCGCGGGACAGCCCCTCCACTTT
>many|TRBJ1-1|TRBV5-5|NA
CASSAEGNTEAFF
TGTGCCAGCAGCGCCGAGGGGAACACTGAAGCTTTCTTT
>many|TRBJ2-1|TRBV5-4|NA
CASSWGPEEVNEQFF
TGTGCCAGCAGCTGGGGACCTGAAGAGGTCAATGAGCAGTTCTTC
>NA|TRBJ2-5|TRBV24-1|TRBD2
CATGRVWVAGAETQYF
TGTGCCACAGGCAGGGTCTGGGTAGCGGGAGCAGAGACCCAGTACTTC
>once|TRBJ2-5|TRBV20-1|TRBD2
CSARVREAQYF
TGCAGTGCTAGAGTGCGGGAGGCCCAGTACTTC
>NA|TRBJ2-1|TRBV7-2|TRBD1
CASSQKGQGYNEQFF
TGTGCCAGCAGCCAAAAGGGACAGGGATACAATGAGCAGTTCTTC
>NA|TRBJ2-7|TRBV20-1|NA
CSASSSTAAYEQYF
TGCAGTGCCAGCAGCTCGACAGCTGCCTACGAGCAGTACTTC
>many|TRBJ2-5|TRBV4-2|NA
CASSQVGGLRKAETQYF
TGTGCCAGCAGCCAAGTGGGGGGCCTGCGTAAGGCCGAGACCCAGTACTTC
>NA|TRBJ2-5|TRBV6-5|NA
CASSYAGAHQETQYF
TGTGCCAGCAGTTACGCGGGGGCGCATCAAGAGACCCAGTACTTC
>NA|TRBJ2-1|TRBV20-1|TRBD2
CSARRGLGDEQFF
TGCAGTGCTAGACGAGGACTAGGGGATGAGCAGTTCTTC
>many|TRBJ2-7|TRBV9|NA
CASSVGDTVYGQYF
TGTGCCAGCAGCGTAGGGGACACCGTCTACGGGCAGTACTTC
>many|TRBJ2-2|TRBV10-3|NA
CAIRGTFTGELFF
TGTGCCATCAGGGGCACCTTCACCGGGGAGCTGTTTTTT
>many|TRBJ2-7|TRBV2|TRBD1
CASSEALGQGDSYEQYF
TGTGCCAGCAGTGAAGCATTGGGACAGGGGGATTCCTACGAGCAGTACTTC
>once|TRBJ2-5|TRBV10-3|NA
CAISYSGDLETQYF
TGTGCCATCAGTTACTCGGGGGATCTGGAGACCCAGTACTTC
>NA|TRBJ2-3|TRBV5-1|TRBD1
CASSLGARQGTDTQYF
TGCGCCAGCAGCCTCGGAGCCCGACAGGGAACAGATACGCAGTATTTT
>NA|TRBJ1-4|TRBV9|TRBD1
CASSLKGAGAYNEKLFF
TGTGCCAGCAGCTTGAAGGGGGCGGGAGCATACAATGAAAAACTGTTTTTT